This entry lists 21 T cell receptor beta chains sequenced from one sample in a study of response to subunit inactivated influenza vaccine. MiXCR, run by TCRdb on the RT-PCR reads, gives a single entry per CDR3 protein. The profile shows hundreds of thousands of distinct CDR3 sequences, 10% to 15% of them singletons. Sequenced here: PBMCs from blood, sampled on the day of vaccination. Receptors originate from a man in his forties or fifties who received an inactivated influenza vaccine.

The CDR3 loop reads CATRSGQGSYNEQFF. In DNA, the CDR3 is TGTGCCACCCGGTCCGGACAGGGCTCCTACAATGAGCAGTTCTTC. The chain has TRBV12-3 or TRBV12-4 and TRBJ2-1, with 8 bases fitting TRBD1. There are 15 residues in the CDR3. V shed 10 bases, J shed 0 bases, and the junction held 8 bases outside the gene matches.

This clonotype was counted at least ten times. J is TRBJ2-7 and V is TRBV29-1; 9 nucleotides align to TRBD1. The CDR3 is 12 amino acids. J was trimmed by 4 bases and V by 7 bases; bases with no gene match: 5. Germline V gene sequence: CDR1 SQVTM, CDR2 ANQGSEA. CDR3 sequence: CSAGTGTYEQYF. CDR3 DNA: TGCAGCGCCGGGACAGGGACGTACGAGCAGTACTTC.

By frequency in the sample, this clonotype is medium-sized. The chain carries TRBV5-1 and TRBJ2-1; D call uncertain. This CDR3 has 15 residues. Germline CDR1 and CDR2: SGHRS and YFSETQ. V gave up 0 bases and J gave up 0 bases, with 7 bases separating them. The CDR3: CASSLDGSSYNEQFF. CDR3 in DNA: TGCGCCAGCAGCTTGGATGGCAGCTCCTACAATGAGCAGTTCTTC.

In its sample, this clonotype was seen many times. The J gene is TRBJ2-1, the V gene TRBV7-9; 11 bases fit TRBD2. The CDR3 length is 16 residues. The junction had 9 bases not matched to a gene; V was cut back by 5 bases and J by 6 bases. Germline CDR1 SEHNR, CDR2 FQNEAQ (reference sequence). CDR3 nucleotide sequence: TGTGCCAGCAGCAATAGCGGGAGGGCCGTTGGCAATGAGCAGTTCTTC. Its translation: CASSNSGRAVGNEQFF.

The chain couples TRBV6-1 to TRBJ1-2; D call uncertain. Trimming removed 2 bases from V and 4 bases from J, with 14 bases in between. The CDR3 consists of 15 residues. Germline CDR1 and CDR2: MNHNS and SASEGT. The CDR3 reads CASSEPSSPPYGYTF. The CDR3 nucleotides read TGTGCCAGCAGTGAACCAAGCAGTCCGCCCTATGGCTACACCTTC.

The genes are TRBV6-5 and TRBJ2-7; 10 nucleotides match TRBD2. Germline V gene sequence: CDR1 MNHEY, CDR2 SVGAGI. J was trimmed by 2 bases and V by 2 bases; bases with no gene match: 6. This CDR3 comprises 16 residues. CDR3 residues: CASSYRLAGVAYEQYF. DNA of the CDR3: TGTGCCAGCAGTTACCGGCTAGCGGGGGTTGCCTACGAGCAGTACTTC.

This clonotype showed up many times. The V gene is TRBV4-1, the J gene TRBJ2-1, with 12 bases matching TRBD2. V lost 3 bases and J lost 0; bases outside the gene matches: 9. The length of the CDR3 is 19 residues. CDR1 is MGHRA, CDR2 YSYEKL, per germline. The CDR3 protein is CASSHRTSGGSSSYNEQFF. CDR3 DNA sequence: TGCGCCAGCAGCCACAGAACTAGCGGGGGGTCGAGCTCCTACAATGAGCAGTTCTTC.

This clonotype was recorded a few times. The rearrangement joins TRBV20-1 to TRBJ2-1; D is unclear. The ends were cut back, 3 bases at V and 6 bases at J, with 9 bases in the middle. Per germline, CDR1 DFQATT and CDR2 SNEGSKA (reference sequence). This CDR3 comprises 12 residues. DNA of the CDR3: TGCAGTGCTAGGGCTGCAATCAATGAGCAGTTCTTC. It codes for CSARAAINEQFF.

This clonotype was observed at least ten times. The V call is TRBV12-3 or TRBV12-4, the J call TRBJ1-5, with 9 bases aligning to TRBD1. The junction had 8 bases not matched to a gene; V was cut back by 5 bases and J by 6 bases. The CDR3 loop spans 15 amino acids. The CDR3 DNA follows: TGTGCCAGCAGTACCGGACAGGGGCGTTTTCAGCCCCAGCATTTT. Translation: CASSTGQGRFQPQHF.

The table lists this clonotype with a few counts. This chain uses TRBV5-1 with TRBJ1-4, with no clear D. CDR3 size: 16 residues. Germline CDR1 is SGHRS and CDR2 is YFSETQ. V was trimmed by 0 bases and J by 3 bases, leaving 12 bases between them. The DNA for the CDR3 is TGCGCCAGCAGCTTGGCCCTCGGCAGCTCTAATGAAAAACTGTTTTTT. This sequence encodes CASSLALGSSNEKLFF.

This clonotype was found a few times. The rearrangement uses TRBV10-3 and TRBJ2-3; 10 bases are a match to TRBD2. Germline lookup yields CDR1 ENHRY and CDR2 SYGVKD. The CDR3 length is 14 residues. V dropped 6 bases and J dropped 5; count of bases not matched to a gene: 5. The CDR3: CAIRSGGAKDTQYF. DNA for the CDR3: TGTGCCATCAGAAGCGGGGGGGCCAAAGATACGCAGTATTTT.

This clonotype has a handful of counts. This sequence joins TRBV20-1 and TRBJ2-5; no reliable D call. Trimming took 0 bases from V and 1 from J, leaving 12 bases between them. Germline V lookup: CDR1 DFQATT, CDR2 SNEGSKA (reference sequence). The CDR3 consists of 15 residues. The CDR3 bases are TGCAGTGCTAGAGAATTGGGCAGAAGCCAAGAGACCCAGTACTTC. The encoded protein is CSARELGRSQETQYF.

A remark on this clonotype: In this CDR3 the conserved last residue, phenylalanine or tryptophan, is missing, so a read error is likely. V usage is TRBV20-1 and J usage is TRBJ2-7; D uncertain. Looked up from germline, CDR1 is DFQATT and CDR2 is SNEGSKA (reference sequence). This CDR3 has 14 residues. The ends were cut back, 7 bases at V and 6 bases at J, with 22 bases in the middle. CDR3 region: CSVINPSGRREQYL. The CDR3 DNA sequence: TGCAGTGTCATCAATCCCTCAGGTCGGCGCGAGCAGTACCTC.

A few counts support this clonotype. V and J are TRBV11-2 and TRBJ2-5, with a tentative D call TRBD1 (5 bases). The CDR3 length is 14 residues. Trimming took 6 bases from V and 1 from J, leaving 12 bases between them. The V gene's germline CDR1 is SGHAT and CDR2 FQNNGV. For the CDR3, the DNA is TGTGCCAGCAGGCTAACAGGATTCCAAGAGACCCAGTACTTC. Encoded protein: CASRLTGFQETQYF.

This clonotype showed up many times. In DNA form, the CDR3 reads TGCGCCAGCAGCCACCTTGGCGGCCCTGAAGCTTTCTTT. It specifies CASSHLGGPEAFF. The chain recombines TRBV4-3 with TRBJ1-1; D unclear. Per the germline V gene, CDR1 is LGHNA and CDR2 is YSLEER. V was shortened by 3 bases and J by 6 bases, with 11 bases between the two germline ends. The CDR3 covers 13 residues.

There are many counts of this clonotype. The chain has TRBV12-3 or TRBV12-4 and TRBJ1-4; a possible D gene is TRBD1 (5 bases). V dropped 6 bases and J dropped 8 bases, with 16 bases sitting between them. The CDR3 is made up of 14 amino acids. The chain's CDR3 is CASSFGGKVEKLFF. In DNA, the CDR3 is TGTGCCAGCAGCTTCGGGGGGAAGGTGGAAAAACTGTTTTTT.

The chain employs TRBV28 and TRBJ2-7, with 11 bases that match TRBD2. Germline V CDR1 and CDR2: MDHEN, SYDVKM. Losses at the gene ends were 5 bases for V and 6 bases for J; bases not matched to a gene: 15. The CDR3 consists of 17 residues. CDR3 protein: CASSPRLLAGGGSEQYF. The CDR3 coding sequence is TGTGCCAGCAGTCCCCGCCTCCTAGCGGGAGGAGGTAGCGAGCAGTACTTC. The full variable domain, in which reference TRBV28 and TRBJ2-7 provide the parts outside the CDR3, is DVKVTQSSRYLVKRTGEKVFLECVQDMDHENMFWYRQDPGLGLRLIYFSYDVKMKEKGDIPEGYSVSREKKERFSLILESASTNQTSMYLCASSPRLLAGGGSEQYFGPGTRLTVT.

A few counts support this clonotype. The chain joins TRBV7-2 to TRBJ2-3; maybe TRBD2 (5 bases). CDR1 and CDR2 (germline): SGHTA, FQGNSA. V lost 1 base to trimming and J lost 2 bases, with 10 bases between them. This CDR3 contains 15 residues. This chain's CDR3 is CASSLVTGFTDTQYF. Here the CDR3 DNA reads TGTGCCAGCAGCTTAGTGACGGGGTTCACAGATACGCAGTATTTT.

Details on this clonotype: The junction and the germline gene differ at one end; a read error may be behind it. This chain links TRBV10-3 with TRBJ2-3; TRBD1 or TRBD2 may be the D gene (5 bases each). Per the germline V gene, CDR1 is ENHRY and CDR2 is SYGVKD. This CDR3 region has 14 residues. The CDR3 DNA reads TGTGCCATGGCCAGGGACCAATCCACAAATACGCAGTATTTT. This codes for CAMARDQSTNTQYF.

This clonotype was seen a handful of times. V and J are TRBV12-3 or TRBV12-4 and TRBJ1-2, with 7 bases fitting TRBD1. J was trimmed by 5 bases and V by 6 bases; bases with no gene match: 6. This CDR3 comprises 13 residues. As DNA, the CDR3 is TGTGCCAGCAGCGAGGGACAGATTTATGGCTACACCTTC. Its protein is CASSEGQIYGYTF.

The chain uses TRBV11-2 and TRBJ1-2; possibly TRBD1 for D (5 bases). Germline V gene sequence: CDR1 SGHAT, CDR2 FQNNGV. V was trimmed by 5 bases and J by 5 bases, leaving 12 bases between them. The CDR3 contains 13 residues. The CDR3 coding sequence is TGTGCCAGCAGCATGGGACTTAAGTATGGCTACACCTTC. Protein product: CASSMGLKYGYTF.